The 17 T cell receptor beta chains below all came from one sample that was sequenced in a study of blood T cell repertoires in COVID-19. Sequencing used immunoSEQ multiplex PCR; TCRdb keeps in-frame clones, though not all of them. The sample contains about 200,000 clones, 86% of which appear only once. Sequencing used PBMCs or T cells enriched from blood (not recorded which). The source is a woman aged 40 to 50 with acute COVID-19.

V usage is TRBV7-7 and J usage is TRBJ2-5; 7 bases are a match to TRBD1. V was clipped by 2 bases and J by 5 bases; unmatched bases: 17. CDR1 SSHAT and CDR2 FNYEAQ come from the germline V gene (reference sequence). This CDR3 contains 18 residues. CDR3 amino acids: CASSLLMTTGARGETQYF. CDR3 DNA: TGTGCCAGCAGCTTACTAATGACAACAGGGGCTAGGGGGGAGACCCAGTACTTC.

This clone occurred a few times. This chain connects TRBV2 to TRBJ2-7, with D hard to call. The CDR3 runs to 12 residues. Germline V gives CDR1 SNHLY, CDR2 FYNNEI. Trimming cost V 8 bases and J 0 bases, with 8 bases left between them. In nucleotides, the CDR3 is TGTGCCAGCTCCCAGAACTCCTACGAGCAGTACTTC. Translation gives CASSQNSYEQYF.

The CDR3, as DNA: TGTGCCAGCAGTGAATATGGGACAGGGGGGATCTATGGCTACACCTTC. Translated: CASSEYGTGGIYGYTF. J is TRBJ1-2 and V is TRBV25-1; 11 nucleotides match TRBD1. CDR1 and CDR2 from the germline V gene are MGHDK and SYGVNS. There are 16 residues in the CDR3. Germline trimming cut 0 bases from V and 4 bases from J; bases unmatched to any gene: 4.

This clone was counted once. CDR3 DNA sequence: TGTGCCAGCAGCCCCGGGACTAGCGGGAGGGGAGGAGTGTTTTTT. It yields the protein CASSPGTSGRGGVFF. This chain connects TRBV7-2 to TRBJ2-2, with 16 bases fitting TRBD2. CDR3 length: 15 residues. J lost 15 bases, V lost 5 bases, and 9 bases had no gene match. Per germline, CDR1 SGHTA and CDR2 FQGNSA.

This clone was seen a few times. The rearrangement joins TRBV27 to TRBJ2-7, with 12 positions matching TRBD1. Germline V lookup: CDR1 MNHEY, CDR2 SMNVEV (reference sequence). This CDR3 contains 15 residues. Germline trimming cut 4 bases from V and 5 bases from J; bases unmatched to any gene: 6. CDR3 coding DNA: TGTGCCAGCAGTTCCCGGGACAGGGGGCGGCACGAGCAGTACTTC. Its protein is CASSSRDRGRHEQYF.

The V gene is TRBV6-5, the J gene TRBJ1-1; TRBD1 matches 8 bases. The V gene end was trimmed by 6 bases and the J gene end by 4 bases; junction bases not matched to a gene: 10. Germline CDR1 reads MNHEY; CDR2 reads SVGAGI. This CDR3 contains 15 residues. For the CDR3, the DNA is TGTGCCAGCAGGAACCGAAACAGGGGGGGCACTGAAGCTTTCTTT. This sequence encodes CASRNRNRGGTEAFF.

The chain carries TRBV27 and TRBJ1-1; D not certain. The V end was cut by 9 bases, the J end by 1 base, with 9 bases between. Germline CDR1 reads MNHEY; CDR2 reads SMNVEV (reference sequence). The CDR3 has 12 amino acids. The CDR3 region has the DNA TGTGCCAGTCCTGCGGCGAACACTGAAGCTTTCTTT. Protein product: CASPAANTEAFF.

The V gene is TRBV2, the J gene TRBJ2-7; D gene ambiguous. The germline V and J ends were trimmed by 4 bases and 7 bases, with 20 bases remaining between them. The CDR3 contains 15 residues. In germline, CDR1 is SNHLY, CDR2 FYNNEI. The CDR3 nucleotides read TGTGCCAGCAGTGGTCTTATCGTTCGCCCGGAGGAGCAGTACTTC. Translating it yields CASSGLIVRPEEQYF. Based on the CDR3 plus reference TRBV2 and TRBJ2-7, the full variable domain is EPEVTQTPSHQVTQMGQEVILRCVPISNHLYFYWYRQILGQKVEFLVSFYNNEISEKSEIFDDQFSVERPDGSNFTLKIRSTKLEDSAMYFCASSGLIVRPEEQYFGPGTRLTVT.

V and J are TRBV3-1 (or the pseudogene TRBV3-2) and TRBJ1-5, with 12 bases fitting TRBD1. The CDR3 runs to 16 residues. CDR1 is LGHDT and CDR2 is YNNKEL in the germline V gene (reference sequence). V dropped 3 bases and J dropped 6; count of bases not matched to a gene: 6. The CDR3 DNA reads as TGTGCCAGCAGCCACGGGGACAGGGGGCTTGGTCAGCCCCAGCATTTT. This encodes CASSHGDRGLGQPQHF.

The rearrangement uses TRBV28 and TRBJ2-3; 9 bases match TRBD1. The V gene end was trimmed by 5 bases and the J gene end by 3 bases; junction bases not matched to a gene: 9. Germline CDR1 MDHEN, CDR2 SYDVKM. The CDR3 runs 16 residues. CDR3 protein: CASSDPGTGLTDTQYF. CDR3 bases: TGTGCCAGCAGTGACCCAGGGACAGGGCTGACAGATACGCAGTATTTT.

The CDR3 bases are TGTGCCAGCAGTTTACTGGAGTTTAGTGAGCAGTTCTTC. It encodes CASSLLEFSEQFF. The rearrangement uses TRBV27 and TRBJ2-1; D is unclear. Germline CDR1 reads MNHEY; CDR2 reads SMNVEV (reference sequence). The length of the CDR3 is 13 residues. V lost 2 bases, J lost 9 bases, and 11 bases lay in between.

This clone was picked up one time. The V and J genes are TRBV9 and TRBJ1-1, with 7 bases aligning to TRBD1. The CDR3 loop spans 13 amino acids. Losses at the gene ends were 4 bases for V and 3 bases for J; bases not matched to a gene: 3. The V gene's germline CDR1 is SGDLS and CDR2 YYNGEE. As DNA, the CDR3 is TGTGCCAGCAGCTCCAGGGGGGACACTGAAGCTTTCTTT. This sequence encodes CASSSRGDTEAFF.

This clone has just one count. The V and J genes are TRBV5-1 and TRBJ2-6, with TRBD1 identical over 8 bases. This CDR3 has 16 residues. The germline V gene has CDR1 SGHRS and CDR2 YFSETQ. Losses at the gene ends were 2 bases for V and 3 bases for J; bases not matched to a gene: 4. The CDR3 DNA reads as TGCGCCAGCAGCTTAGGGACAGGCTTTGGGGCCAACGTCCTGACTTTC. This translates into CASSLGTGFGANVLTF.

This chain connects TRBV6-5 to TRBJ1-2, with D unclear. The germline V gene has CDR1 MNHEY and CDR2 SVGAGI. This CDR3 is 12 amino acids long. Trimming stripped 5 bases from V and 6 bases from J, with 10 bases between. The CDR3 DNA follows: TGTGCCAGCAGTCCTCCTGGGCATGGCTACACCTTC. Protein: CASSPPGHGYTF.

CDR3 in amino acids: CASSLTPFLGETQYF. CDR3 in DNA: TGTGCCAGCAGCTTAACCCCCTTCCTCGGGGAGACCCAGTACTTC. The J gene is TRBJ2-5, the V gene TRBV7-3; D gene ambiguous. Germline assignment: CDR1 SGHTA and CDR2 FQGTGA. Trimming stripped 0 bases from V and 5 bases from J, with 13 bases between. This CDR3 contains 15 residues.

The chain links TRBV15 to TRBJ2-2, with TRBD2 as a possible D gene (6 bases). Looked up from germline, CDR1 is LNHNV and CDR2 is YYDKDF (reference sequence). V lost 0 bases to trimming and J lost 5 bases, with 13 bases between them. The CDR3 has 16 amino acids. The CDR3 sequence is CATSRDYGGPTGELFF. CDR3 nucleotides: TGTGCCACCAGCAGAGATTACGGGGGACCAACCGGGGAGCTGTTTTTT.

The chain has TRBV5-4 and TRBJ2-6; D is uncertain. The germline V gene has CDR1 SGHNT and CDR2 YYREEE (reference sequence). V was trimmed by 2 bases and J by 2 bases, leaving 11 bases between them. This CDR3 has 16 residues. CDR3 sequence (DNA): TGTGCCAGCAGCTTTAATAGAATACCTGGGGCCAACGTCCTGACTTTC. Its translation is CASSFNRIPGANVLTF.